The 8 T cell receptor beta chains below come from one sample, sequenced in a study of identical twins. TCRdb used MiXCR to reprocess the 5' RACE reads, holding one entry per CDR3 protein. The sample shows about 240,000 distinct CDR3 sequences, roughly 12% of them seen only once. These records were also assigned to another study, of yellow fever vaccine responses in identical twins.

Sequenced: memory (CD45RO+) T cells sorted from blood. All receptors derive from a woman between 18 and 29 years old in good health.

This chain joins TRBV9 and TRBJ2-1; 8 bases are a match to TRBD1. The CDR3 is 15 amino acids. The ends lost 0 bases at V and 9 bases at J; junction bases unmatched: 8. Germline V gene lookup returns CDR1 SGDLS and CDR2 YYNGEE. The CDR3 nucleotides read TGTGCCAGCAGCGTAGGGTCAGGGGGCGCAAGTGAGCAGTTCTTC. Amino acids: CASSVGSGGASEQFF.

The rearrangement joins TRBV3-1 to TRBJ2-1; 11 bases agree with TRBD2. V lost 11 bases and J lost 7; bases outside the gene matches: 7. The CDR3 covers 13 residues. Germline V gene data show CDR1 as LGHDT and CDR2 as YNNKEL (reference sequence). In DNA, the CDR3 is TGTGCCTCTACCGGGACTAGCGGAAATGAGCAGTTCTTC. Its protein is CASTGTSGNEQFF.

This clonotype was detected a few times. V is TRBV6-2 or TRBV6-3 and J is TRBJ2-1; no clear D. Germline V gene sequence: CDR1 MNHEY, CDR2 SVGEGT. V shed 5 bases and J shed 7 bases, with 6 bases lying between them. This CDR3 spans 11 amino acids. As DNA, the CDR3 is TGTGCCAGCAGTCAAAGGAATGAGCAGTTCTTC. Its translation is CASSQRNEQFF.

This chain links TRBV11-2 with TRBJ1-4, with D perhaps matching TRBD1 (5 bases). The CDR3 covers 18 residues. V lost 2 bases, J lost 8 bases, and 24 bases lay in between. Germline values: CDR1 SGHAT, CDR2 FQNNGV. CDR3 DNA: TGTGCCAGCAGCTTAATGGGGGGAGGACGGAGTTCCTCCGAAAAACTGTTTTTT. As protein: CASSLMGGGRSSSEKLFF. The full variable domain, its missing parts supplied by reference TRBV11-2 and TRBJ1-4, is EAGVAQSPRYKIIEKRQSVAFWCNPISGHATLYWYQQILGQGPKLLIQFQNNGVVDDSQLPKDRFSAERLKGVDSTLKIQPAKLEDSAVYLCASSLMGGGRSSSEKLFFGSGTQLSVL.

The gene calls are TRBV20-1 and TRBJ2-5; the match to TRBD1 covers 8 bases. This CDR3 has 14 amino acids. The ends lost 2 bases at V and 5 bases at J; junction bases unmatched: 7. The germline V gene encodes CDR1 DFQATT and CDR2 SNEGSKA (reference sequence). The CDR3 is CSARPRGLVETQYF. The CDR3 DNA follows: TGCAGTGCTAGACCCAGGGGGCTTGTGGAGACCCAGTACTTC.

The rearrangement joins TRBV12-3 or TRBV12-4 to TRBJ2-3; TRBD2 aligns across 12 bases. The V gene end was trimmed by 7 bases and the J gene end by 4 bases; junction bases not matched to a gene: 3. This CDR3 comprises 14 residues. Written as DNA, the CDR3 is TGTGCCAGCACCCGACTAGCGGGAGCAGATACGCAGTATTTT. It codes for CASTRLAGADTQYF.

This chain links TRBV24-1 with TRBJ2-5; TRBD2 matches 11 bases. The CDR3 totals 16 residues. The ends lost 0 bases at V and 2 bases at J; junction bases unmatched: 1. In germline, CDR1 is KGHDR, CDR2 SFDVKD. CDR3 sequence (DNA): TGTGCCACCAGTGATTTGGTAGCGGGGGGGCAAGAGACCCAGTACTTC. Its protein product is CATSDLVAGGQETQYF.

This clonotype was counted a few times. This chain joins TRBV6-1 and TRBJ2-1, with D tentatively TRBD1 (5 bases). The CDR3 sequence is 15 residues long. V was shortened by 3 bases and J by 6 bases, with 15 bases between the two germline ends. Germline CDR1 and CDR2: MNHNS and SASEGT. The DNA of the CDR3 is TGTGCCAGCAGTGATCGAGGATCAGGGTTCAATGAGCAGTTCTTC. It codes for CASSDRGSGFNEQFF.